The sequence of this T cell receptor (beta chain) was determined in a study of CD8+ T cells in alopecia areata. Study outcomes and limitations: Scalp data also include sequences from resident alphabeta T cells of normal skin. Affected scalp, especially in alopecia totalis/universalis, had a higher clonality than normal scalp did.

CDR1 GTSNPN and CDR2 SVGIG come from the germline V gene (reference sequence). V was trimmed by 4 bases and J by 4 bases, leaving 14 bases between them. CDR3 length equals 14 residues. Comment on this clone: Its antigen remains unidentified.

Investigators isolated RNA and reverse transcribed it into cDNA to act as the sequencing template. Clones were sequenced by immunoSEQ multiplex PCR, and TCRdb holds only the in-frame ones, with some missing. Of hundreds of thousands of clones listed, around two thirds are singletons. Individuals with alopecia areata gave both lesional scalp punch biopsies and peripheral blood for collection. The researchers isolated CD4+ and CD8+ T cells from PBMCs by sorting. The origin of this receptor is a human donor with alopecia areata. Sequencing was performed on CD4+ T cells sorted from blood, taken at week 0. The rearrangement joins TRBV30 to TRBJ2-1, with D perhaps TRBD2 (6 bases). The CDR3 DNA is TGTGCCTGGAATAAGGTGGGGGGTTACAATGAGCAGTTCTTC. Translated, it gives CAWNKVGGYNEQFF. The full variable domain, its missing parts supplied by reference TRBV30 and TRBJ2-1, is SQTIHQWPATLVQPVGSPLSLECTVEGTSNPNLYWYRQAAGRGLQLLFYSVGIGQISSEVPQNLSASRPQDRQFILSSKKLLLSDSGFYLCAWNKVGGYNEQFFGPGTRLTVL.